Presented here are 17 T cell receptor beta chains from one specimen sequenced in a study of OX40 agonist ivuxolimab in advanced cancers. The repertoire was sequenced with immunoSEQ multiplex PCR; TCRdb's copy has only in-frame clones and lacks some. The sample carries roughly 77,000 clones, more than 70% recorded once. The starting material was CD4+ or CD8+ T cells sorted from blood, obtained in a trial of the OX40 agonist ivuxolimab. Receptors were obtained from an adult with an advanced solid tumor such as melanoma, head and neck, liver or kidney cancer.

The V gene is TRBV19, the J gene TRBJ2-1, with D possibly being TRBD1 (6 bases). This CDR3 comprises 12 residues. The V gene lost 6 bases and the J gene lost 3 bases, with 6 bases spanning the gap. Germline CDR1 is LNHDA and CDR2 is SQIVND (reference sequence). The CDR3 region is CASSRGYNEQFF. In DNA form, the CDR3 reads TGTGCCAGTAGCAGGGGCTACAATGAGCAGTTCTTC.

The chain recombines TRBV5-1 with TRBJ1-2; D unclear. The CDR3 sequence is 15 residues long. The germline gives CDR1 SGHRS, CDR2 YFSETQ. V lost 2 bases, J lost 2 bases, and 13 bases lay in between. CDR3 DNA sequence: TGCGCCAGCAGCTTCCCTTCAGTCGGAAACTATGGCTACACCTTC. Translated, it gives CASSFPSVGNYGYTF. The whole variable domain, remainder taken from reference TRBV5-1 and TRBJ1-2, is KAGVTQTPRYLIKTRGQQVTLSCSPISGHRSVSWYQQTPGQGLQFLFEYFSETQRNKGNFPGRFSGRQFSNSRSEMNVSTLELGDSALYLCASSFPSVGNYGYTFGSGTRLTVV.

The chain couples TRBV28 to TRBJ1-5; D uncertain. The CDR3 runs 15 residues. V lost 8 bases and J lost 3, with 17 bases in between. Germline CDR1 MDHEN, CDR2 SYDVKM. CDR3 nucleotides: TGTGCCAGCGCGGATGACACCCCGGTCAATCAGCCCCAGCATTTT. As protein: CASADDTPVNQPQHF.

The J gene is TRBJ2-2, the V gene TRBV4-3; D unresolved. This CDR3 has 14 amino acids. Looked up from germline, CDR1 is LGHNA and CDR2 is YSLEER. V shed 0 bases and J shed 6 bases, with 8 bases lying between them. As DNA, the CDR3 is TGCGCCAGCAGCCAAGATCGAGTAGCCGGGGAGCTGTTTTTT. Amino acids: CASSQDRVAGELFF.

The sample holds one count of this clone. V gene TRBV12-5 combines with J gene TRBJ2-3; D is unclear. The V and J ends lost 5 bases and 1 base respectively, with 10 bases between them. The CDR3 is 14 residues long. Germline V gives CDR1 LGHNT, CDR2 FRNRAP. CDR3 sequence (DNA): TGTGCTAGTGGTCTATCCACTGGCACAGATACGCAGTATTTT. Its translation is CASGLSTGTDTQYF.

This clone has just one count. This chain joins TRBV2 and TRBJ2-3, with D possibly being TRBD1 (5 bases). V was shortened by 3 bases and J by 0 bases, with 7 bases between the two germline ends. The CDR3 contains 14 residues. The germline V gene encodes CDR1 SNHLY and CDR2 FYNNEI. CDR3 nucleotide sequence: TGTGCCAGCAGTGACAGGGTCAGCACAGATACGCAGTATTTT. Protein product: CASSDRVSTDTQYF.

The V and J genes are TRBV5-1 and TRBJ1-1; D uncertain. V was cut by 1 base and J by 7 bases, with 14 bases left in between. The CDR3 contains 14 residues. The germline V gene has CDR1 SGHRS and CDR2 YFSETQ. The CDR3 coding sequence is TGCGCCAGCAGCTTGCCCTCAGGTCTCGGTGAAGCTTTCTTT. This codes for CASSLPSGLGEAFF.

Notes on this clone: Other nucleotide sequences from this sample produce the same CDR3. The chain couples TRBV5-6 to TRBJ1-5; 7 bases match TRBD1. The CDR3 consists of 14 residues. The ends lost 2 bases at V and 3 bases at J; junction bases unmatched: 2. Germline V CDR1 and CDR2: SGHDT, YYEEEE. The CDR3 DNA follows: TGTGCCAGCAGCTTTGGACAGGCCAATCAGCCCCAGCATTTT. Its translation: CASSFGQANQPQHF.

This CDR3 reads CASSLQRGQETQYF. DNA for the CDR3: TGCGCCAGCAGCTTGCAGCGGGGTCAAGAGACCCAGTACTTC. V is TRBV5-1 and J is TRBJ2-5; TRBD2 matches 7 bases. The length of the CDR3 is 14 residues. Germline CDR1 reads SGHRS; CDR2 reads YFSETQ. The J segment lost 2 bases and the V segment lost 1 base, leaving 2 bases of the junction unmatched.

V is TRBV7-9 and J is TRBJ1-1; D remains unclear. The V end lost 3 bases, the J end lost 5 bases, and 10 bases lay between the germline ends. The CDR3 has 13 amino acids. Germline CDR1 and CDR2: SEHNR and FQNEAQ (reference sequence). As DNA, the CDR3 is TGTGCCAGCAGCTTCTCCCCTGAGACTGAAGCTTTCTTT. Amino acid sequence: CASSFSPETEAFF.

For the CDR3, the DNA is TGTGCCAGCAGAGGGGTTGTACAGGGGCTGAATTCACCCCTCCACTTT. Its protein product is CASRGVVQGLNSPLHF. This chain uses TRBV28 with TRBJ1-6, with TRBD1 matching 7 bases. This CDR3 has 16 amino acids. From germline, CDR1 is MDHEN and CDR2 SYDVKM. J gave up 7 bases and V 6 bases, and 12 bases lay outside the gene matches.

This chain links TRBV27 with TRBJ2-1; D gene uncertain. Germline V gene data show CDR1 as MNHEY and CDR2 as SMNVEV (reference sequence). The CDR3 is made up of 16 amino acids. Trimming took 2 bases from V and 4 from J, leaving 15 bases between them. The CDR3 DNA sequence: TGTGCCAGCAGTTTAGAGGCCCCCTACAGTTACAATGAGCAGTTCTTC. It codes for CASSLEAPYSYNEQFF.

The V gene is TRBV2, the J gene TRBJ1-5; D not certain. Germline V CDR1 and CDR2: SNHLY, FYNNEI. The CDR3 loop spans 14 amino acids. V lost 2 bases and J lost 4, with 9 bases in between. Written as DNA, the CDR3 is TGTGCCAGCAGTGAATCGTTCGGGAATCAGCCCCAGCATTTT. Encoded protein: CASSESFGNQPQHF.

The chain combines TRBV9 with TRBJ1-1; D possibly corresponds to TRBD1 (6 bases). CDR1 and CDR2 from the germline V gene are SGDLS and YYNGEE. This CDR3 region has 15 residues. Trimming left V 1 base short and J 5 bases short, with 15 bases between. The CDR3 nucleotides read TGTGCCAGCAGCGTAAACCCCTCCAGGGGAACTGAAGCTTTCTTT. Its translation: CASSVNPSRGTEAFF.

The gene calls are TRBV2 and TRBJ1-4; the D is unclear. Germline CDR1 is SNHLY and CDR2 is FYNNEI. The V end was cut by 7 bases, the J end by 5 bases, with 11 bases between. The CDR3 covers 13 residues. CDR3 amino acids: CASKRSMNEKLFF. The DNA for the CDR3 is TGTGCCAGCAAGAGGAGTATGAATGAAAAACTGTTTTTT.

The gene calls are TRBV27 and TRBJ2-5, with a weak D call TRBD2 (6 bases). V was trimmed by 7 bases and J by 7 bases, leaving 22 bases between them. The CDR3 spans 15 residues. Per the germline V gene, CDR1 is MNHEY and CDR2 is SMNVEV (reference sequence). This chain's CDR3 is CASMIGGTNPGTQYF. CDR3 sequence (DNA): TGTGCCAGCATGATCGGGGGAACCAACCCCGGGACCCAGTACTTC.

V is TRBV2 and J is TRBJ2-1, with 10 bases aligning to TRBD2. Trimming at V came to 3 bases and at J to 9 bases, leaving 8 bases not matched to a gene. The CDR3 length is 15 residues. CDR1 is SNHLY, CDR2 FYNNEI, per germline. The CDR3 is CASSDASGGRFEQFF. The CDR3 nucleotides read TGTGCCAGCAGTGATGCTAGCGGGGGTCGGTTTGAGCAGTTCTTC. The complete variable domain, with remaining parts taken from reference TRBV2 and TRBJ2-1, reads EPEVTQTPSHQVTQMGQEVILRCVPISNHLYFYWYRQILGQKVEFLVSFYNNEISEKSEIFDDQFSVERPDGSNFTLKIRSTKLEDSAMYFCASSDASGGRFEQFFGPGTRLTVL.